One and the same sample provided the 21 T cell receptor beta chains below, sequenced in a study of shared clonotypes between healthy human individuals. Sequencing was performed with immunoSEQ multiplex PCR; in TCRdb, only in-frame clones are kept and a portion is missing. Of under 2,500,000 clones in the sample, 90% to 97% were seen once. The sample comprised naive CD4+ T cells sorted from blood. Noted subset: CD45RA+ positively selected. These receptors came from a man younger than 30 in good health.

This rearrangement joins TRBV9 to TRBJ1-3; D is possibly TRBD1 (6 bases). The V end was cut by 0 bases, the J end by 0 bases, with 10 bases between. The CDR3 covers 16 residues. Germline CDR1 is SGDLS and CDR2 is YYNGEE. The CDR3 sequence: CASSVGDIDSGNTIYF. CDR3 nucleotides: TGTGCCAGCAGCGTAGGGGACATAGACTCTGGAAACACCATATATTTT.

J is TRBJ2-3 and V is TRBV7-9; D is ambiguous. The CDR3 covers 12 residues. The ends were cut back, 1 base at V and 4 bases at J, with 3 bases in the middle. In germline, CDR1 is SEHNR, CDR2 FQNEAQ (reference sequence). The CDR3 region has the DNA TGTGCCAGCAGCTTAGATCCAGATACGCAGTATTTT. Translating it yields CASSLDPDTQYF.

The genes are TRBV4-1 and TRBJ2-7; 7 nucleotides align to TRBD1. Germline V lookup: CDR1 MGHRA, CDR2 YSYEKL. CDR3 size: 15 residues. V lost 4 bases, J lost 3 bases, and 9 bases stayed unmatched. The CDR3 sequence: CASSPETGKFYEQYF. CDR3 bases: TGCGCCAGCAGCCCCGAGACAGGGAAATTCTACGAGCAGTACTTC.

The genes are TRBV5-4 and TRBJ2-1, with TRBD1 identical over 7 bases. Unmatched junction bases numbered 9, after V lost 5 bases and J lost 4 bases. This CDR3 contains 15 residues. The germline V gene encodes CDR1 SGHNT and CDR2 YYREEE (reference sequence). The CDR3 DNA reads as TGTGCCAGCAGGTCGCCGGGACAGAGTTACAATGAGCAGTTCTTC. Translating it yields CASRSPGQSYNEQFF.

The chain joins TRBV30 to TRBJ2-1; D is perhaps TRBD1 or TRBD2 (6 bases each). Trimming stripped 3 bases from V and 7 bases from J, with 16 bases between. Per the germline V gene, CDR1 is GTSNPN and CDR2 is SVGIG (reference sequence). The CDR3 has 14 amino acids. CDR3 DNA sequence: TGTGCCTGGAGGGGGGCTCAGGGGAGGAATGAGCAGTTCTTC. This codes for CAWRGAQGRNEQFF.

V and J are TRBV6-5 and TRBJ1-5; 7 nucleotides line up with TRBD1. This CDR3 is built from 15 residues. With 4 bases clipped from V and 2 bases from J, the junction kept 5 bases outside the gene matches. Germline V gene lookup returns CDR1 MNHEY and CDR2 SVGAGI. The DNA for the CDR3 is TGTGCCAGCAGTTCACAGGGGATGGGCAATCAGCCCCAGCATTTT. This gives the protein CASSSQGMGNQPQHF.

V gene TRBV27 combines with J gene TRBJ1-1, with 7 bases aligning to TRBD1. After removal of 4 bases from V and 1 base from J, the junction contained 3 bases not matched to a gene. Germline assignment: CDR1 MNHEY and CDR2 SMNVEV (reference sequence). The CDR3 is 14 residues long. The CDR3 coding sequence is TGTGCCAGCAGTTCCGCAGGGGGGAACACTGAAGCTTTCTTT. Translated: CASSSAGGNTEAFF.

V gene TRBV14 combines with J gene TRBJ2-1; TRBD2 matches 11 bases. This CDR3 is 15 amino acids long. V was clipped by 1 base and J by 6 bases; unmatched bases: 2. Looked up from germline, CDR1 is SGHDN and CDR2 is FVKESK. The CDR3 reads CASSQGLAGGNEQFF. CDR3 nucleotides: TGTGCCAGCAGCCAAGGGCTAGCGGGGGGCAATGAGCAGTTCTTC. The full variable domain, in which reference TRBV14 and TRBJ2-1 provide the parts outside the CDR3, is EAGVTQFPSHSVIEKGQTVTLRCDPISGHDNLYWYRRVMGKEIKFLLHFVKESKQDESGMPNNRFLAERTGGTYSTLKVQPAELEDSGVYFCASSQGLAGGNEQFFGPGTRLTVL.

The CDR3 spells CASSQYTRGPLHF. CDR3 in DNA: TGTGCCAGCAGTCAATATACCCGAGGTCCCCTCCACTTT. The J gene is TRBJ1-6, the V gene TRBV6-5; D ambiguous. The CDR3 covers 13 residues. CDR1 is MNHEY and CDR2 is SVGAGI in the germline V gene. The V gene lost 5 bases and the J gene lost 13 bases, with 15 bases spanning the gap.

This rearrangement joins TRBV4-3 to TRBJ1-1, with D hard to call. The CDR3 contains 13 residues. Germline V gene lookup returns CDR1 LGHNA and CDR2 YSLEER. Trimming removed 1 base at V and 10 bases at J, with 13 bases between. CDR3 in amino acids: CASSQVVRDAAFF. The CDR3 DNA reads TGCGCCAGCAGCCAAGTTGTCCGGGATGCAGCTTTCTTT.

CDR3 sequence (DNA): TGTGCCAGCTCACCCCCGAACGGGTATGGCTACACCTTC. It specifies CASSPPNGYGYTF. J is TRBJ1-2 and V is TRBV18; D remains ambiguous. Germline V gene data show CDR1 as KGHSH and CDR2 as LQKENI. This CDR3 is built from 13 residues. With 3 bases removed from V and 5 bases from J, the gap between germline ends came to 10 bases.

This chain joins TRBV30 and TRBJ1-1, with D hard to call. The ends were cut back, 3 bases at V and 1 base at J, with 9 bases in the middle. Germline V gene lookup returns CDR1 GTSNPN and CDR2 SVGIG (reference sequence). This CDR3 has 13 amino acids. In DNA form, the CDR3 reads TGTGCCTGGAGGCCACAACAGAACACTGAAGCTTTCTTT. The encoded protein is CAWRPQQNTEAFF.

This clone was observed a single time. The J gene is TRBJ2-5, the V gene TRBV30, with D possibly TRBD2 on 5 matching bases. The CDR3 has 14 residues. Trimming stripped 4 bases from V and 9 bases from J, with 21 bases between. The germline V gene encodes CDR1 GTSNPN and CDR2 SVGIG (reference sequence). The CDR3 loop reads CAWTPEAATGAQYF. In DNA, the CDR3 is TGTGCCTGGACCCCCGAGGCAGCCACCGGGGCCCAGTACTTC.

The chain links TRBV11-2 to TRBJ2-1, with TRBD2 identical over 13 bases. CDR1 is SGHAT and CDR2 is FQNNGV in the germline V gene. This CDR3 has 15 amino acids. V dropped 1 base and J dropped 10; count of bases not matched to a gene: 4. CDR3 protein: CASSLAGLAGKEQFF. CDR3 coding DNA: TGTGCCAGCAGCTTAGCGGGACTAGCGGGAAAGGAGCAGTTCTTC.

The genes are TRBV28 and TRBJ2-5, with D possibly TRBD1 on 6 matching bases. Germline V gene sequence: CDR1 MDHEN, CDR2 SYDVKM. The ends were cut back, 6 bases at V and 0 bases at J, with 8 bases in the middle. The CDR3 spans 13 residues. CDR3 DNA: TGTGCCAGCAGGGGACAAAACCAAGAGACCCAGTACTTC. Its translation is CASRGQNQETQYF. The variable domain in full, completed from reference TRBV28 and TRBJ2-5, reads DVKVTQSSRYLVKRTGEKVFLECVQDMDHENMFWYRQDPGLGLRLIYFSYDVKMKEKGDIPEGYSVSREKKERFSLILESASTNQTSMYLCASRGQNQETQYFGPGTRLLVL.

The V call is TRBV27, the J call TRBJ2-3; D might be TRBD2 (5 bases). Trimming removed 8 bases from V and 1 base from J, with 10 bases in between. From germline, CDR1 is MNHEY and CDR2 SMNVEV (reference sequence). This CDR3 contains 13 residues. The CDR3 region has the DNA TGTGCCAGCTCAGCGCGGGGCACAGATACGCAGTATTTT. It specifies CASSARGTDTQYF.

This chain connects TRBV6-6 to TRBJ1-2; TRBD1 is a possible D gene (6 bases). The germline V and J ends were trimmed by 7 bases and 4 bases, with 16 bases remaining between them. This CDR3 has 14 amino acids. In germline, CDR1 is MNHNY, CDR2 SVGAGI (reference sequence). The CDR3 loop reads CASISLRGAYGYTF. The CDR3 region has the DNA TGTGCCAGCATTTCTCTTCGGGGGGCCTATGGCTACACCTTC.

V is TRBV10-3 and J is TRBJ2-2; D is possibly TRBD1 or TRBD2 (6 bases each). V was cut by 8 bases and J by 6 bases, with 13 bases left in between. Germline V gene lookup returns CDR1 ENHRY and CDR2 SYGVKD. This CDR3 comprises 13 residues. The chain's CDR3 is CAIQVGGPGELFF. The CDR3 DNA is TGTGCCATCCAAGTGGGGGGCCCCGGGGAGCTGTTTTTT.

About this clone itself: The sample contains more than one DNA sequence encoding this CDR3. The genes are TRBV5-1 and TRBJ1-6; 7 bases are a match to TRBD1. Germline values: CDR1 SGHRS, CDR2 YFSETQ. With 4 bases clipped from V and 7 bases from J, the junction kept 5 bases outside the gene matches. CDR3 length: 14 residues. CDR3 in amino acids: CASSLTGVNSPLHF. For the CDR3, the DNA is TGCGCCAGCAGCCTCACAGGGGTAAATTCACCCCTCCACTTT.

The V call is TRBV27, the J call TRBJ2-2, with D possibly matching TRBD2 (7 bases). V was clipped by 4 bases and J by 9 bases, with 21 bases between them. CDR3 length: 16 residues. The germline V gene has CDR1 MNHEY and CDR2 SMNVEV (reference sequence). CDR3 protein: CASSSSQGGGPRELFF. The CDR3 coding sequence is TGTGCCAGCAGTTCCTCCCAAGGGGGAGGGCCCAGGGAGCTGTTTTTT.

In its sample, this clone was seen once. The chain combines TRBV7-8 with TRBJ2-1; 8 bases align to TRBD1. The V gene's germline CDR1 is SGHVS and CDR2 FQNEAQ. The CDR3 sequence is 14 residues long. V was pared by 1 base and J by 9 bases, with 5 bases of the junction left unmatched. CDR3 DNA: TGTGCCAGCAGCTTAGTGACAGGGGAAAGTGAGCAGTTCTTC. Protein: CASSLVTGESEQFF.